These 8 T cell receptor beta chains share one sample of origin, sequenced in a study of T cell changes during pregnancy in multiple sclerosis. Profiled with immunoSEQ multiplex PCR; TCRdb holds only in-frame clones, not every one. The data hold approximately 44,000 clones, with approximately 92% observed a single time. Sequenced here: CD4+ T cells from peripheral blood mononuclear cells, sampled before pregnancy. These receptors were taken from a female donor with multiple sclerosis, enrolled in a pregnancy study.

The chain uses TRBV7-9 and TRBJ1-5; no reliable D call. Germline V gene lookup returns CDR1 SEHNR and CDR2 FQNEAQ (reference sequence). The ends were cut back, 4 bases at V and 2 bases at J, with 9 bases in the middle. The CDR3 contains 14 residues. CDR3 coding DNA: TGTGCCAGCAGCTCCGAGGGAGGCAATCAGCCCCAGCATTTT. Encoded protein: CASSSEGGNQPQHF.

The J gene is TRBJ1-5, the V gene TRBV7-2; 9 nucleotides agree with TRBD1. V trimming: 4 bases; J trimming: 6 bases; junction bases outside the gene matches: 4. The V gene's germline CDR1 is SGHTA and CDR2 FQGNSA. The CDR3 totals 14 residues. CDR3 bases: TGTGCCAGCAGCTCGGGACAGGGAAGTCAGCCCCAGCATTTT. The encoded protein is CASSSGQGSQPQHF.

V usage is TRBV27 and J usage is TRBJ2-1, with D possibly TRBD1 on 6 matching bases. The CDR3 has 15 amino acids. Germline lookup yields CDR1 MNHEY and CDR2 SMNVEV (reference sequence). Trimming pared 6 bases from V and 3 bases from J, leaving 15 bases between. This chain's CDR3 is CASRVLGGHYNEQFF. CDR3 DNA: TGTGCCAGCAGAGTCCTAGGGGGTCACTACAATGAGCAGTTCTTC.

The chain uses TRBV27 and TRBJ1-2; no definite D call. CDR1 is MNHEY and CDR2 is SMNVEV in the germline V gene (reference sequence). V gave up 4 bases and J gave up 0 bases, with 12 bases separating them. The CDR3 is 15 residues long. Written as DNA, the CDR3 is TGTGCCAGCAGTTGGGCGGGCACCGCTAACTATGGCTACACCTTC. Protein: CASSWAGTANYGYTF.

This chain joins TRBV7-2 and TRBJ2-2, with a weak D call TRBD2 (6 bases). Trimming stripped 3 bases from V and 3 bases from J, with 11 bases between. CDR1 is SGHTA, CDR2 FQGNSA, per germline. The CDR3 runs 15 residues. CDR3: CASSLNWGDTGELFF. CDR3 DNA sequence: TGTGCCAGCAGCTTGAATTGGGGGGACACCGGGGAGCTGTTTTTT.

The V call is TRBV11-2, the J call TRBJ2-2; 7 bases agree with TRBD1. Germline V lookup: CDR1 SGHAT, CDR2 FQNNGV. Unmatched junction bases numbered 3, after V lost 0 bases and J lost 5 bases. CDR3 length equals 15 residues. CDR3 residues: CASSLDGRGTGELFF. The CDR3 region has the DNA TGTGCCAGCAGCTTAGACGGCAGGGGGACCGGGGAGCTGTTTTTT.

V gene TRBV28 combines with J gene TRBJ2-1; 7 nucleotides match TRBD2. V dropped 7 bases and J dropped 8; count of bases not matched to a gene: 11. Germline assignment: CDR1 MDHEN and CDR2 SYDVKM. The CDR3 spans 14 residues. The CDR3 spells CASKPGGSLDEQFF. The CDR3 coding sequence is TGTGCCAGCAAACCCGGCGGGAGTCTCGATGAGCAGTTCTTC. Looking up the rest from reference TRBV28 and TRBJ2-1 gives the full variable domain: DVKVTQSSRYLVKRTGEKVFLECVQDMDHENMFWYRQDPGLGLRLIYFSYDVKMKEKGDIPEGYSVSREKKERFSLILESASTNQTSMYLCASKPGGSLDEQFFGPGTRLTVL.

The chain employs TRBV25-1 and TRBJ2-4; 7 positions agree with TRBD1. The junction had 3 bases not matched to a gene; V was cut back by 2 bases and J by 5 bases. Germline assignment: CDR1 MGHDK and CDR2 SYGVNS. CDR3 size: 14 residues. CDR3: CASSETGTENIQYF. CDR3 nucleotide sequence: TGTGCCAGCAGTGAAACCGGGACAGAAAACATTCAGTACTTC.